The 23 T cell receptor beta chains below all came from one sample that was sequenced in a study of cytomegalovirus exposure and HLA in healthy donors. PCR employed 60 Vbeta and 13 Jbeta primers. Only in-frame clones appear in the TCRdb table, and some are missing; sequencing was by immunoSEQ multiplex PCR. The sample has 53,000 or so clones, 70% to 75% seen once; the top ten hold 6.5% to 8.5%. Source material: PBMCs. These receptor sequences come from a man in his thirties or forties in good health and CMV-seropositive.

This chain joins TRBV6-1 and TRBJ1-1, with D possibly matching TRBD1 (6 bases). The V end was cut by 5 bases, the J end by 3 bases, with 13 bases between. CDR3 length: 14 amino acids. Germline CDR1 and CDR2: MNHNS and SASEGT. CDR3 region: CASSPTDSYTEAFF. The DNA of the CDR3 is TGTGCCAGCAGTCCAACGGACAGCTACACTGAAGCTTTCTTT.

The chain employs TRBV5-1 and TRBJ2-2; perhaps TRBD1 as D (6 bases). V dropped 7 bases and J dropped 4 bases, with 14 bases sitting between them. This CDR3 is 14 amino acids long. Germline-derived CDR1 and CDR2 are SGHRS and YFSETQ. In DNA, the CDR3 is TGCGCCAGCGACCAGGGGAGCGGCACCGGGGAGCTGTTTTTT. Translating gives CASDQGSGTGELFF. The full variable domain, with the rest looked up from reference TRBV5-1 and TRBJ2-2, is KAGVTQTPRYLIKTRGQQVTLSCSPISGHRSVSWYQQTPGQGLQFLFEYFSETQRNKGNFPGRFSGRQFSNSRSEMNVSTLELGDSALYLCASDQGSGTGELFFGEGSRLTVL.

This chain uses TRBV9 with TRBJ1-1; a possible D gene is TRBD1 (5 bases). The germline V and J ends were trimmed by 0 bases and 1 base, with 10 bases remaining between them. Per the germline V gene, CDR1 is SGDLS and CDR2 is YYNGEE. The CDR3 loop spans 15 amino acids. The chain's CDR3 is CASSVEGQGNTEAFF. CDR3 nucleotide sequence: TGTGCCAGCAGCGTAGAGGGGCAGGGGAACACTGAAGCTTTCTTT.

A few counts support this clone. The genes are TRBV4-2 and TRBJ2-3, with D perhaps matching TRBD2 (5 bases). V lost 0 bases and J lost 3, with 7 bases in between. The germline CDR1 and CDR2 sequences are LGHNA and YNFKEQ. The CDR3 is 14 residues long. CDR3 amino acids: CASSQDQRTDTQYF. The CDR3 region has the DNA TGTGCCAGCAGCCAAGATCAGCGGACAGATACGCAGTATTTT.

This clone has just one count. The chain has TRBV19 and TRBJ1-5, with a possible D match to TRBD1 (5 bases). Trimming shortened V by 6 bases and J by 4 bases, and 13 bases separated the two germline ends. There are 14 residues in the CDR3. Per germline, CDR1 LNHDA and CDR2 SQIVND (reference sequence). CDR3 nucleotides: TGTGCCAGTAGGCCCCGGGGGGTTAATCAGCCCCAGCATTTT. Protein product: CASRPRGVNQPQHF. The whole variable domain, filled in from reference TRBV19 and TRBJ1-5, reads DGGITQSPKYLFRKEGQNVTLSCEQNLNHDAMYWYRQDPGQGLRLIYYSQIVNDFQKGDIAEGYSVSREKKESFPLTVTSAQKNPTAFYLCASRPRGVNQPQHFGDGTRLSIL.

This chain joins TRBV7-2 and TRBJ2-3; 8 positions match TRBD1. Germline lookup yields CDR1 SGHTA and CDR2 FQGNSA. The CDR3 covers 13 residues. Trimming took 9 bases from V and 5 from J; bases not matched to a gene: 7. The CDR3 sequence: CASDQGAKDTQYF. The CDR3 DNA reads TGTGCCAGTGATCAGGGGGCGAAAGATACGCAGTATTTT.

This sequence joins TRBV7-9 and TRBJ2-6, with 8 bases that match TRBD1. V trimming: 5 bases; J trimming: 0 bases; junction bases outside the gene matches: 9. This CDR3 is 18 amino acids long. Germline V CDR1 and CDR2: SEHNR, FQNEAQ (reference sequence). As DNA, the CDR3 is TGTGCCAGCAGCGCAACCGGGACAGGTTTCTCTGGGGCCAACGTCCTGACTTTC. Translation gives CASSATGTGFSGANVLTF.

The chain combines TRBV2 with TRBJ2-2; maybe TRBD1 (5 bases). V gave up 4 bases and J gave up 4 bases, with 10 bases separating them. This CDR3 is 14 amino acids long. Germline values: CDR1 SNHLY, CDR2 FYNNEI. The CDR3 coding sequence is TGTGCCAGCAGTGGTTACAGGTCCACCGGGGAGCTGTTTTTT. It yields the protein CASSGYRSTGELFF.

The chain employs TRBV5-6 and TRBJ2-3; 8 positions agree with TRBD1. Germline V CDR1 and CDR2: SGHDT, YYEEEE. This CDR3 is 19 amino acids long. J lost 6 bases, V lost 2 bases, and 20 bases had no gene match. CDR3 amino acids: CASSFNTGGGQGLADTQYF. The CDR3 DNA reads as TGTGCCAGCAGCTTTAATACCGGGGGTGGACAGGGATTAGCCGATACGCAGTATTTT.

This sequence joins TRBV5-5 and TRBJ1-2, with a weak D call TRBD1 (6 bases). V dropped 2 bases and J dropped 7 bases, with 12 bases sitting between them. The CDR3 extends over 13 amino acids. The germline V gene has CDR1 SGHKS and CDR2 YYEKEE (reference sequence). The CDR3: CASSLTGQSGYTF. The CDR3 DNA reads as TGTGCCAGCAGCTTAACAGGGCAGAGTGGCTACACCTTC.

This chain links TRBV4-2 with TRBJ2-7, with TRBD1 as a possible D gene (6 bases). Trimming stripped 0 bases from V and 13 bases from J, with 19 bases between. The CDR3 length is 14 residues. Germline V gene sequence: CDR1 LGHNA, CDR2 YNFKEQ. Written as DNA, the CDR3 is TGTGCCAGCAGCCAAGACGGTGGGCCAGGGACACCTTACTTC. It yields the protein CASSQDGGPGTPYF.

CDR3 nucleotide sequence: TGTGCCAGCAGCCTCGGACTAGCCACCCAGGGGCAGTACTTC. It is translated as CASSLGLATQGQYF. This chain links TRBV7-2 with TRBJ2-7; 8 positions match TRBD2. The V and J ends lost 5 bases and 9 bases, in that order; junction bases with no gene match: 12. In germline, CDR1 is SGHTA, CDR2 FQGNSA. CDR3 length: 14 residues. Drawing the rest from reference TRBV7-2 and TRBJ2-7, the complete variable domain is GAGVSQSPSNKVTEKGKDVELRCDPISGHTALYWYRQSLGQGLEFLIYFQGNSAPDKSGLPSDRFSAERTGGSVSTLTIQRTQQEDSAVYLCASSLGLATQGQYFGPGTRLTVT.

V and J are TRBV27 and TRBJ1-4; possible D gene TRBD1, 5 bases. This CDR3 spans 14 amino acids. In germline, CDR1 is MNHEY, CDR2 SMNVEV (reference sequence). The V gene lost 3 bases and the J gene lost 8 bases, with 13 bases spanning the gap. Here the CDR3 reads CASSLSAGKEKLFF. DNA of the CDR3: TGTGCCAGCAGTTTGTCAGCAGGGAAAGAAAAACTGTTTTTT.

The chain couples TRBV4-2 to TRBJ2-1, with D perhaps TRBD2 (5 bases). V was clipped by 0 bases and J by 12 bases, with 21 bases between them. The CDR3 sequence is 16 residues long. In germline, CDR1 is LGHNA, CDR2 YNFKEQ. The CDR3: CASSQEWRTERMRQFF. The DNA for the CDR3 is TGTGCCAGCAGCCAAGAGTGGAGGACGGAAAGGATGCGGCAGTTCTTC.

The chain joins TRBV7-2 to TRBJ1-4; the match to TRBD1 covers 9 bases. The CDR3 is 16 amino acids. Looked up from germline, CDR1 is SGHTA and CDR2 is FQGNSA. Germline trimming cut 0 bases from V and 7 bases from J; bases unmatched to any gene: 6. The CDR3 reads CASSLAPGQGAEKLFF. CDR3 sequence (DNA): TGTGCCAGCAGCTTAGCCCCGGGACAGGGAGCTGAAAAACTGTTTTTT.

There are a few counts of this clone. The chain uses TRBV5-4 and TRBJ1-1; D ambiguous. The ends were cut back, 0 bases at V and 1 base at J, with 10 bases in the middle. From germline, CDR1 is SGHNT and CDR2 YYREEE (reference sequence). The CDR3 consists of 15 residues. In nucleotides, the CDR3 is TGTGCCAGCAGCTTGGATCTCAGTCGGAACACTGAAGCTTTCTTT. This codes for CASSLDLSRNTEAFF.

The chain employs TRBV28 and TRBJ1-4, with 7 bases that match TRBD1. The CDR3 contains 15 residues. The germline gives CDR1 MDHEN, CDR2 SYDVKM. The CDR3 protein is CASGNQGVVNEKLFF. CDR3 nucleotides: TGTGCGAGCGGAAACCAGGGGGTTGTAAATGAAAAACTGTTTTTT.

The rearrangement links TRBV9 to TRBJ2-1; 8 bases match TRBD2. After removal of 3 bases from V and 7 bases from J, the junction contained 6 bases not matched to a gene. Germline values: CDR1 SGDLS, CDR2 YYNGEE. CDR3 length: 14 amino acids. CDR3 region: CASSDGGARNEQFF. CDR3 coding DNA: TGTGCCAGCAGCGACGGGGGGGCAAGGAATGAGCAGTTCTTC.

V is TRBV11-1 and J is TRBJ2-7, with D possibly TRBD2 on 5 matching bases. Germline-derived CDR1 and CDR2 are SGHAT and FQDESV (reference sequence). The CDR3 sequence is 14 residues long. V was pared by 5 bases and J by 5 bases, with 16 bases between. The DNA for the CDR3 is TGTGCCAGCAGCCCTGACCGAGTGAGGGACGAGCAGTACTTC. This encodes CASSPDRVRDEQYF.

The chain recombines TRBV2 with TRBJ2-1, with 13 bases lining up with TRBD2. CDR1 is SNHLY, CDR2 FYNNEI, per germline. Trimming cost V 6 bases and J 6 bases; bases outside gene matches: 5. CDR3 length: 15 amino acids. The CDR3: CASSETSGGANEQFF. The CDR3 nucleotides read TGTGCCAGCAGCGAAACTAGCGGGGGGGCCAATGAGCAGTTCTTC.

The J gene is TRBJ2-3, the V gene TRBV2; no definite D call. The CDR3 runs to 13 residues. The ends were cut back, 6 bases at V and 4 bases at J, with 11 bases in the middle. The germline V gene encodes CDR1 SNHLY and CDR2 FYNNEI. The CDR3, as DNA: TGTGCCAGCAGGGGCGTAGATGCAGATACGCAGTATTTT. Translated: CASRGVDADTQYF.

The chain is built from TRBV9 and TRBJ1-3; TRBD1 matches 9 bases. Trimming cost V 3 bases and J 0 bases; bases outside gene matches: 7. The CDR3 has 17 amino acids. From germline, CDR1 is SGDLS and CDR2 YYNGEE. This chain's CDR3 is CASSGLRDRDSGNTIYF. CDR3 DNA: TGTGCCAGCAGCGGCCTCCGGGACAGGGACTCTGGAAACACCATATATTTT.

The rearrangement joins TRBV7-9 to TRBJ2-6; no definite D call. The V end was cut by 7 bases, the J end by 0 bases, with 4 bases between. Germline assignment: CDR1 SEHNR and CDR2 FQNEAQ (reference sequence). The CDR3 covers 13 residues. In nucleotides, the CDR3 is TGTGCCAGCACCCTCTCTGGGGCCAACGTCCTGACTTTC. It encodes CASTLSGANVLTF. Combining the CDR3 with reference TRBV7-9 and TRBJ2-6 gives the whole variable domain DTGVSQNPRHKITKRGQNVTFRCDPISEHNRLYWYRQTLGQGPEFLTYFQNEAQLEKSRLLSDRFSAERPKGSFSTLEIQRTEQGDSAMYLCASTLSGANVLTFGAGSRLTVL.